This entry lists 8 T cell receptor beta chains sequenced from one sample in a study of metastatic and nonmetastatic thyroid tumors. From the PCR reads, TCRdb re-called clones with MiXCR. The sample includes around 42,000 clones, 9.5% to 12% of them seen just once. Thyroid surgery was performed in patients who had received no treatment beforehand. Source material: blood. Receptor source: a female donor with papillary thyroid cancer or a benign thyroid nodule (not recorded which). Some clones in this sample may be carry-over from other donors' samples.

This clone has a count of ten or more. The genes are TRBV28 and TRBJ2-7; 8 bases agree with TRBD2. Germline CDR1 MDHEN, CDR2 SYDVKM. This CDR3 has 15 residues. V gave up 5 bases and J gave up 0 bases; unmatched junction bases: 6. As DNA, the CDR3 is TGTGCCAGCAGTCCCCACCGGGAGGGCTCCTACGAGCAGTACTTC. It translates to CASSPHREGSYEQYF.

At least ten counts were recorded for this clone. V usage is TRBV28 and J usage is TRBJ2-1; no reliable D call. CDR3 length: 14 residues. Between the trimmed V and J ends, which lost 6 bases and 0 bases, there was a span of 9 bases. Looked up from germline, CDR1 is MDHEN and CDR2 is SYDVKM. CDR3 in amino acids: CASRITSSYNEQFF. The DNA of the CDR3 is TGTGCCAGCAGGATAACGAGCTCCTACAATGAGCAGTTCTTC.

This clone was detected many times. The CDR3 bases are TGTGCCACCGGGGACAGAGACTACGAGCAGTACTTC. Translating it yields CATGDRDYEQYF. The chain uses TRBV24-1 and TRBJ2-7; 7 nucleotides agree with TRBD1. V shed 9 bases and J 3 bases; nucleotides not matched to a gene: 4. This CDR3 region has 12 residues. Looked up from germline, CDR1 is KGHDR and CDR2 is SFDVKD.

This clone was recorded at least ten times. The CDR3 loop reads CAWSVSRTYEQYF. The CDR3 DNA reads as TGTGCCTGGAGTGTATCGCGGACCTACGAGCAGTACTTC. The chain recombines TRBV30 with TRBJ2-7; no clear D gene. Per the germline V gene, CDR1 is GTSNPN and CDR2 is SVGIG (reference sequence). The CDR3 consists of 13 residues. V was clipped by 0 bases and J by 2 bases, with 8 bases between them.

The chain is built from TRBV20-1 and TRBJ2-3, with 9 bases aligning to TRBD1. This CDR3 region has 16 residues. Per germline, CDR1 DFQATT and CDR2 SNEGSKA (reference sequence). The trim removed 3 bases at V and 6 bases at J, leaving 13 bases unmatched. The DNA of the CDR3 is TGCAGTGCTAGCGCCAATCCGGGACAGGGCCGCGATACGCAGTATTTT. Protein: CSASANPGQGRDTQYF.

In this sample, this clone turned up many times. This chain connects TRBV5-1 to TRBJ1-6, with TRBD1 matching over 7 bases. V was clipped by 4 bases and J by 6 bases; unmatched bases: 4. Germline CDR1 is SGHRS and CDR2 is YFSETQ. The CDR3 is 14 residues long. This chain's CDR3 is CASSPGQPNSPLHF. CDR3 coding DNA: TGCGCCAGCAGCCCGGGACAGCCTAATTCACCCCTCCACTTT.

The table lists this clone with many counts. V is TRBV20-1 and J is TRBJ2-1; 8 bases are shared with TRBD2. CDR1 is DFQATT, CDR2 SNEGSKA, per germline (reference sequence). This CDR3 region has 15 residues. The CDR3 coding sequence is TGCAGCTTTCCCTCCGGGACTAGATCAGGGAATGAGCAGTTCTTC. Translation gives CSFPSGTRSGNEQFF.

This clone was recorded many times. The rearrangement joins TRBV5-6 to TRBJ2-3, with D unclear. The length of the CDR3 is 15 residues. Germline CDR1 SGHDT, CDR2 YYEEEE. V dropped 4 bases and J dropped 1 base, with 13 bases sitting between them. Here the CDR3 reads CASSLIGLGTDTQYF. Here the CDR3 DNA reads TGTGCCAGCAGCCTGATAGGGCTTGGCACAGATACGCAGTATTTT.